Below, 28 T cell receptor beta chains from the same sample are listed, as sequenced in a study of cytomegalovirus exposure and HLA in healthy donors. 60 Vbeta and 13 Jbeta primers were used in PCR. The assay was immunoSEQ multiplex PCR, and TCRdb's table has in-frame clones only and misses some. The sample comprises 85,000 to 110,000 clones, more than 65% of which are singletons, and 10% to 13% rests with the top ten. The specimen was PBMCs. The receptors here all came from a woman between 18 and 29 years old in good health and CMV-seropositive.

V usage is TRBV7-2 and J usage is TRBJ2-3; no clear D gene. Germline V gene lookup returns CDR1 SGHTA and CDR2 FQGNSA. The CDR3 runs to 12 residues. V was clipped by 4 bases and J by 3 bases, with 5 bases between them. This CDR3 reads CASSSRTDTQYF. CDR3 nucleotide sequence: TGTGCCAGCAGCTCTCGGACAGATACGCAGTATTTT. Using reference TRBV7-2 and TRBJ2-3 for the parts outside the CDR3, the full variable domain is GAGVSQSPSNKVTEKGKDVELRCDPISGHTALYWYRQSLGQGLEFLIYFQGNSAPDKSGLPSDRFSAERTGGSVSTLTIQRTQQEDSAVYLCASSSRTDTQYFGPGTRLTVL.

V is TRBV5-1 and J is TRBJ1-5; weak D call: TRBD1 (5 bases). The CDR3 covers 20 residues. The germline V gene encodes CDR1 SGHRS and CDR2 YFSETQ. With 10 bases removed from V and 3 bases from J, the gap between germline ends came to 35 bases. The CDR3, as DNA: TGCGCCGCAGCGAGGGAGTGGGAGGAGGGGACGACAGACCCCAATCAGCCCCAGCATTTT. Translation: CAAAREWEEGTTDPNQPQHF. The full variable domain, in which reference TRBV5-1 and TRBJ1-5 provide the parts outside the CDR3, is KAGVTQTPRYLIKTRGQQVTLSCSPISGHRSVSWYQQTPGQGLQFLFEYFSETQRNKGNFPGRFSGRQFSNSRSEMNVSTLELGDSALYLCAAAREWEEGTTDPNQPQHFGDGTRLSIL.

The V gene is TRBV5-1, the J gene TRBJ1-3; D is possibly TRBD1 (6 bases). CDR3 size: 14 residues. The V gene lost 4 bases and the J gene lost 3 bases, with 11 bases spanning the gap. Looked up from germline, CDR1 is SGHRS and CDR2 is YFSETQ. The CDR3 DNA follows: TGCGCCAGCAGCCTTGGACAGAGTGGAAACACCATATATTTT. This codes for CASSLGQSGNTIYF.

This chain uses TRBV7-2 with TRBJ2-7, with a tentative D call TRBD2 (6 bases). Germline V gives CDR1 SGHTA, CDR2 FQGNSA. The CDR3 is 15 amino acids. Between the trimmed V and J ends, which lost 0 bases and 6 bases, there was a span of 15 bases. As DNA, the CDR3 is TGTGCCAGCAGCTTAGCTCGGGGGAGACCTCGCGAGCAGTACTTC. Encoded protein: CASSLARGRPREQYF.

A few counts support this clone. The chain recombines TRBV25-1 with TRBJ1-1; no firm D call. Trimming removed 2 bases from V and 0 bases from J, with 7 bases in between. Germline V gene lookup returns CDR1 MGHDK and CDR2 SYGVNS. The CDR3 runs 14 residues. CDR3 DNA sequence: TGTGCCAGCAGTGAAACTCTGGTGAACACTGAAGCTTTCTTT. Protein sequence: CASSETLVNTEAFF.

The chain joins TRBV27 to TRBJ1-2, with TRBD1 matching 11 bases. This CDR3 region has 17 residues. The germline gives CDR1 MNHEY, CDR2 SMNVEV (reference sequence). V shed 4 bases, J shed 8 bases, and the junction held 15 bases outside the gene matches. The DNA of the CDR3 is TGTGCCAGCAGTTCATTACTCGGACAGGGGGCTATGATGGGCTACACCTTC. It translates to CASSSLLGQGAMMGYTF.

This chain links TRBV18 with TRBJ1-6; TRBD1 matches 7 bases. The germline V gene has CDR1 KGHSH and CDR2 LQKENI. This CDR3 has 13 residues. The V gene end was trimmed by 6 bases and the J gene end by 6 bases; junction bases not matched to a gene: 2. CDR3 region: CASSHRGNSPLHF. CDR3 DNA: TGTGCCAGCTCGCACAGGGGTAATTCACCCCTCCACTTT.

Notes on this clone: This CDR3 is also generated by other DNA sequences in the sample. The chain carries TRBV9 and TRBJ2-5; D unclear. Germline V gives CDR1 SGDLS, CDR2 YYNGEE. The V end was cut by 0 bases, the J end by 5 bases, with 8 bases between. This CDR3 contains 13 residues. CDR3: CASSVGGRETQYF. The CDR3 DNA reads TGTGCCAGCAGCGTAGGAGGTCGGGAGACCCAGTACTTC.

A single count supports this clone. The chain links TRBV5-4 to TRBJ1-1, with D uncertain. Trimming left V 3 bases short and J 0 bases short, with 12 bases between. Germline V gene lookup returns CDR1 SGHNT and CDR2 YYREEE (reference sequence). The CDR3 has 15 residues. CDR3 nucleotides: TGTGCCAGCAGCTGGGGAGGCAGGATGAACACTGAAGCTTTCTTT. Translated: CASSWGGRMNTEAFF.

The chain recombines TRBV30 with TRBJ2-3, with a weak D call TRBD2 (6 bases). Trimming shortened V by 5 bases and J by 1 base, and 10 bases separated the two germline ends. The CDR3 runs to 13 residues. Germline V gene lookup returns CDR1 GTSNPN and CDR2 SVGIG (reference sequence). In DNA form, the CDR3 reads TGTGCCTGGTCCCCGGGGGGCACAGATACGCAGTATTTT. This gives the protein CAWSPGGTDTQYF.

The rearrangement joins TRBV5-4 to TRBJ1-1; perhaps TRBD1 as D (5 bases). This CDR3 comprises 14 residues. CDR1 and CDR2 from the germline V gene are SGHNT and YYREEE (reference sequence). V was clipped by 4 bases and J by 6 bases, with 16 bases between them. The CDR3 is CASSATVVFAEAFF. The CDR3 region has the DNA TGTGCCAGCAGCGCGACAGTTGTTTTCGCTGAAGCTTTCTTT.

The chain has TRBV5-8 and TRBJ1-5, with a weak D call TRBD1 (6 bases). Trimming pared 0 bases from V and 7 bases from J, leaving 11 bases between. The CDR3 has 14 amino acids. Germline V gives CDR1 SGHTS, CDR2 YDEGEE. The CDR3, as DNA: TGTGCCAGCAGCTTGGGTAGGGGGTCACAGCCCCAGCATTTT. Translated: CASSLGRGSQPQHF.

CDR3 sequence (DNA): TGTGCCAGCAGTCCCCCCGGGGTTAATCCCTACGAGCAGTACTTC. This encodes CASSPPGVNPYEQYF. The rearrangement joins TRBV27 to TRBJ2-7; D may be TRBD2 (5 bases). With 5 bases removed from V and 2 bases from J, the gap between germline ends came to 16 bases. Germline V gives CDR1 MNHEY, CDR2 SMNVEV (reference sequence). There are 15 residues in the CDR3.

V gene TRBV6-1 combines with J gene TRBJ2-7; TRBD1 is a possible D gene (6 bases). This CDR3 comprises 14 residues. The germline V and J ends were trimmed by 6 bases and 3 bases, with 15 bases remaining between them. Germline V lookup: CDR1 MNHNS, CDR2 SASEGT. DNA for the CDR3: TGTGCCAGCAGCCCGTCGGGACAAAACTACGAGCAGTACTTC. As protein: CASSPSGQNYEQYF.

This clone was counted a few times. The chain has TRBV29-1 and TRBJ1-2; 8 nucleotides align to TRBD1. This CDR3 spans 13 amino acids. Trimming removed 7 bases from V and 5 bases from J; junction bases left unmatched: 9. Per germline, CDR1 SQVTM and CDR2 ANQGSEA. The CDR3: CSAVTTGVYGYTF. The CDR3 nucleotides read TGCAGCGCTGTGACGACAGGGGTTTATGGCTACACCTTC.

This chain links TRBV10-3 with TRBJ1-2, with unresolved D. The germline V and J ends were trimmed by 8 bases and 0 bases, with 7 bases remaining between them. The CDR3 has 12 amino acids. The germline gives CDR1 ENHRY, CDR2 SYGVKD. In nucleotides, the CDR3 is TGTGCCATCGGCAGATCTAACTATGGCTACACCTTC. Translating gives CAIGRSNYGYTF.

This sequence joins TRBV28 and TRBJ2-7; a weak D match, TRBD2 (5 bases). The CDR3 contains 15 residues. Germline V CDR1 and CDR2: MDHEN, SYDVKM. Trimming cost V 6 bases and J 2 bases, with 17 bases left between them. The CDR3 DNA reads TGTGCCAGCAGGTCTACGGCCGGGGTCACCTACGAGCAGTACTTC. Translation: CASRSTAGVTYEQYF.

This chain connects TRBV7-7 to TRBJ2-3; the match to TRBD2 covers 12 bases. The CDR3 is made up of 15 amino acids. V lost 5 bases, J lost 4 bases, and 4 bases stayed unmatched. Germline V gene lookup returns CDR1 SSHAT and CDR2 FNYEAQ (reference sequence). CDR3 residues: CASSLLAGGPDTQYF. CDR3 bases: TGTGCCAGCAGCCTTCTAGCGGGGGGGCCAGATACGCAGTATTTT. The full variable domain, in which reference TRBV7-7 and TRBJ2-3 provide the parts outside the CDR3, is GAGVSQSPRYKVTKRGQDVTLRCDPISSHATLYWYQQALGQGPEFLTYFNYEAQPDKSGLPSDRFSAERPEGSISTLTIQRTEQRDSAMYRCASSLLAGGPDTQYFGPGTRLTVL.

The chain couples TRBV5-1 to TRBJ2-1; 10 positions agree with TRBD2. The germline V gene encodes CDR1 SGHRS and CDR2 YFSETQ. The CDR3 totals 15 residues. The J segment lost 5 bases and the V segment lost 2 bases, leaving 4 bases of the junction unmatched. CDR3 in amino acids: CASSFLAGDNNEQFF. DNA of the CDR3: TGCGCCAGCAGCTTCCTAGCGGGAGACAACAATGAGCAGTTCTTC.

The sample holds a few counts of this clone. CDR3 sequence: CASSLGTGLGQPQHF. As DNA, the CDR3 is TGTGCCAGCAGCCTAGGTACAGGGTTAGGTCAGCCCCAGCATTTT. This chain uses TRBV7-2 with TRBJ1-5, with a weak D call TRBD1 (6 bases). The V gene lost 5 bases and the J gene lost 6 bases, with 17 bases spanning the gap. The germline CDR1 and CDR2 sequences are SGHTA and FQGNSA. CDR3 length equals 15 residues.

This clone was detected only once. The rearrangement uses TRBV15 and TRBJ1-1; D unresolved. There are 13 residues in the CDR3. V shed 2 bases and J shed 1 base, with 5 bases lying between them. Germline V gives CDR1 LNHNV, CDR2 YYDKDF (reference sequence). The CDR3: CATSRLANTEAFF. For the CDR3, the DNA is TGTGCCACCAGCAGATTAGCGAACACTGAAGCTTTCTTT.

This clone was seen a single time. The chain couples TRBV27 to TRBJ2-2, with TRBD2 as a possible D gene (5 bases). V gave up 5 bases and J gave up 5 bases, with 9 bases separating them. Per the germline V gene, CDR1 is MNHEY and CDR2 is SMNVEV (reference sequence). The CDR3 totals 13 residues. The CDR3 coding sequence is TGTGCCAGCAGTCCCCGGGGAACCGGGGAGCTGTTTTTT. Translation gives CASSPRGTGELFF.

The chain couples TRBV5-6 to TRBJ1-5; TRBD1 matches 10 bases. CDR3 length: 15 residues. Looked up from germline, CDR1 is SGHDT and CDR2 is YYEEEE. Trimming removed 4 bases from V and 5 bases from J; junction bases left unmatched: 6. The CDR3 DNA reads TGTGCCAGCAGCGGGGGACAGGGGACCGATCAGCCCCAGCATTTT. Its protein is CASSGGQGTDQPQHF.

The chain has TRBV7-6 and TRBJ2-2, with D perhaps matching TRBD1 (6 bases). V lost 1 base, J lost 5 bases, and 17 bases lay in between. The CDR3 has 17 residues. CDR1 is SGHVS and CDR2 is FNYEAQ in the germline V gene. CDR3 protein: CASSLGVGAPGTGELFF. The CDR3 DNA reads TGTGCCAGCAGCTTAGGTGTGGGGGCGCCGGGGACCGGGGAGCTGTTTTTT.

The gene calls are TRBV7-8 and TRBJ1-6; D is ambiguous. Trimming cost V 4 bases and J 13 bases, with 23 bases left between them. The germline gives CDR1 SGHVS, CDR2 FQNEAQ. This CDR3 region has 16 residues. DNA of the CDR3: TGTGCCAGCAGCTCCCGATTGATGGGGAGGGAAATTCCCCTCCACTTT. It specifies CASSSRLMGREIPLHF.

A note on this clone: Relative to the germline gene, one junction end is altered; a read error may explain this. V is TRBV7-7 and J is TRBJ2-1; tentative D call: TRBD1 (6 bases). The CDR3 contains 14 residues. Germline CDR1 SSHAT, CDR2 FNYEAQ (reference sequence). CDR3 region: CASSPGGGYNEQFF. The CDR3 DNA follows: TGTGCTAGCAGTCCTGGGGGCGGGTACAATGAGCAGTTCTTC. Based on the CDR3 plus reference TRBV7-7 and TRBJ2-1, the full variable domain is GAGVSQSPRYKVTKRGQDVTLRCDPISSHATLYWYQQALGQGPEFLTYFNYEAQPDKSGLPSDRFSAERPEGSISTLTIQRTEQRDSAMYRCASSPGGGYNEQFFGPGTRLTVL.

The rearrangement joins TRBV28 to TRBJ1-1, with no clear D. The CDR3 covers 15 residues. Germline V gives CDR1 MDHEN, CDR2 SYDVKM. Between the trimmed V and J ends, which lost 1 base and 0 bases, there was a span of 9 bases. The CDR3 protein is CASSLFGTLNTEAFF. The DNA for the CDR3 is TGTGCCAGCAGTTTATTTGGCACCTTGAACACTGAAGCTTTCTTT.

This sequence joins TRBV7-2 and TRBJ2-7, with TRBD2 matching over 9 bases. The CDR3 contains 15 residues. The germline gives CDR1 SGHTA, CDR2 FQGNSA. The V gene end was trimmed by 0 bases and the J gene end by 3 bases; junction bases not matched to a gene: 3. The DNA of the CDR3 is TGTGCCAGCAGCTTAGCGCTAGCGGGACACTACGAGCAGTACTTC. This encodes CASSLALAGHYEQYF.